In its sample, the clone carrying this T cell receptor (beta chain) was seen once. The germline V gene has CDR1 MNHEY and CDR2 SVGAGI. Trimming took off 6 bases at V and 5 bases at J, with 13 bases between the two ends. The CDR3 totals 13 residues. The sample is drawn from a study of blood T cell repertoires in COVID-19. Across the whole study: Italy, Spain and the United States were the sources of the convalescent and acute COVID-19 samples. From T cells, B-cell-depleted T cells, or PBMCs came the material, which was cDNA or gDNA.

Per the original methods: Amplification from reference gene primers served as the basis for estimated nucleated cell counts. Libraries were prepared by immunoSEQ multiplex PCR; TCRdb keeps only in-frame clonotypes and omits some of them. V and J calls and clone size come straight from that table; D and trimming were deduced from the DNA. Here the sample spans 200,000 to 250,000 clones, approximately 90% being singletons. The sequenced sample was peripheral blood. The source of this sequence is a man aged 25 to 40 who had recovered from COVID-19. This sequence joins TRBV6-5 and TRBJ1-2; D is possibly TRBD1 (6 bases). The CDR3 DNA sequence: TGTGCCAGCAGATCGGGACACCTTTATGGCTACACCTTC. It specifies CASRSGHLYGYTF.